This entry lists 15 T cell receptor beta chains sequenced from one sample in a study of glioma-infiltrating T cells. The iRepertoire nested amplicon-rescue multiplex PCR amplified TCR alpha and beta CDR3s from RNA. TCRdb redid the calling of the multiplex PCR reads with MiXCR, one entry per CDR3 protein. Altogether 300,000 to 400,000 distinct CDR3 sequences are present, around 38% being singletons, with the ten largest covering around 13%. The specimen was glioma tissue, nonneoplastic brain tissue, or PBMCs (not recorded which). The receptors stem from a human donor with low-grade glioma or glioblastoma, undergoing nonglioma brain surgery, or in good health (not recorded which).

At least ten counts were recorded for this clonotype. The chain combines TRBV6-2 or TRBV6-3 with TRBJ2-7; D might be TRBD2 (6 bases). The CDR3 contains 14 residues. Germline assignment: CDR1 MNHEY and CDR2 SVGEGT. Trimming left V 6 bases short and J 2 bases short, with 14 bases between. The chain's CDR3 is CASSLDYKTYEQYF. CDR3 sequence (DNA): TGTGCCAGCAGCTTGGACTACAAGACCTACGAGCAGTACTTC.

This clonotype has ten or more counts. The chain recombines TRBV7-2 with TRBJ1-6; D call uncertain. The CDR3 totals 13 residues. Germline CDR1 and CDR2: SGHTA and FQGNSA. V dropped 2 bases and J dropped 10 bases, with 9 bases sitting between them. DNA of the CDR3: TGTGCCAGCAGCTTACTTCATAGGTCACCCCTCCACTTT. This sequence encodes CASSLLHRSPLHF.

This clonotype came up a few times. This rearrangement joins TRBV14 to TRBJ2-3, with 9 positions matching TRBD1. Germline CDR1 SGHDN, CDR2 FVKESK. Germline trimming cut 4 bases from V and 3 bases from J; bases unmatched to any gene: 11. The CDR3 is 17 amino acids. CDR3 bases: TGTGCCAGCAGCCGTCGCGGGGGACAGGGAGGAACAGATACGCAGTATTTT. The encoded protein is CASSRRGGQGGTDTQYF.

This clonotype was seen once. The chain joins TRBV6-2 or TRBV6-3 to TRBJ2-3; D is undetermined. Germline-derived CDR1 and CDR2 are MNHEY and SVGEGT. V dropped 7 bases and J dropped 1 base, with 21 bases sitting between them. The CDR3 spans 17 residues. The CDR3 nucleotides are TGTGCCAGCACCCAAAGCCCCATCGGGCTAGGCACAGATACGCAGTATTTT. Its translation: CASTQSPIGLGTDTQYF.

The table lists this clonotype with many counts. V and J are TRBV28 and TRBJ1-2; D gene uncertain. Trimming stripped 4 bases from V and 5 bases from J, with 5 bases between. Germline V gene sequence: CDR1 MDHEN, CDR2 SYDVKM. The CDR3 consists of 11 residues. CDR3 DNA: TGTGCCAGCAGTTCCCGATATGGCTACACCTTC. Translation: CASSSRYGYTF.

This clonotype was found once. Relative to the germline gene, one junction end is altered; a read error may explain this. The chain carries TRBV24-1 and TRBJ1-5; 7 nucleotides match TRBD1. CDR1 and CDR2 (germline): KGHDR, SFDVKD. The CDR3 sequence is 17 residues long. CDR3 nucleotide sequence: TGTGCCACCAGTGGGCAGGGGGAATGGGGTAGCAGTCAGCCCCAGCATTTT. Translated: CATSGQGEWGSSQPQHF.

This clonotype was recorded a few times. The chain couples TRBV4-1 to TRBJ2-3, with no clear D. There are 14 residues in the CDR3. CDR1 and CDR2 (germline): MGHRA, YSYEKL. The V gene lost 4 bases and the J gene lost 2 bases, with 10 bases spanning the gap. DNA for the CDR3: TGCGCCAGCAGCCCCCGGCAGTACACAGATACGCAGTATTTT. Translated, it gives CASSPRQYTDTQYF.

The chain is built from TRBV15 and TRBJ1-2, with D hard to call. V was trimmed by 8 bases and J by 2 bases, leaving 18 bases between them. The CDR3 extends over 15 amino acids. Looked up from germline, CDR1 is LNHNV and CDR2 is YYDKDF (reference sequence). CDR3 nucleotide sequence: TGTGCCACCGCTCCTGTGGAGGCCAGAAACTATGGCTACACCTTC. As protein: CATAPVEARNYGYTF.

This clonotype was observed a few times. This chain links TRBV5-1 with TRBJ2-1, with TRBD2 identical over 11 bases. V was clipped by 4 bases and J by 6 bases; unmatched bases: 6. This CDR3 comprises 15 residues. Germline CDR1 is SGHRS and CDR2 is YFSETQ. CDR3 loop: CASSRLAGNGNEQFF. The CDR3 bases are TGCGCCAGCAGCCGACTAGCGGGAAATGGCAATGAGCAGTTCTTC.

This sequence joins TRBV14 and TRBJ1-2; TRBD1 matches at 8 bases. V lost 3 bases to trimming and J lost 8 bases; unmatched junction nucleotides: 5. The CDR3 has 13 residues. Germline V lookup: CDR1 SGHDN, CDR2 FVKESK. For the CDR3, the DNA is TGTGCCAGCAGCCACAGCAGGGGGCGAGGCTACACCTTC. Translating gives CASSHSRGRGYTF.

There are many counts of this clonotype. The rearrangement uses TRBV28 and TRBJ2-7; D unclear. Germline-derived CDR1 and CDR2 are MDHEN and SYDVKM. CDR3 size: 12 residues. V was trimmed by 2 bases and J by 4 bases, leaving 6 bases between them. The CDR3 here is CASSLQYYEQYF. The CDR3, as DNA: TGTGCCAGCAGTTTACAATATTACGAGCAGTACTTC.

As regards this clonotype: Given a much more abundant clone one base away, this may be a read error. J is TRBJ1-2 and V is TRBV6-5, with D unresolved. The CDR3 is made up of 18 amino acids. Per germline, CDR1 MNHEY and CDR2 SVGAGI. The ends were cut back, 7 bases at V and 6 bases at J, with 30 bases in the middle. The DNA for the CDR3 is TGTGCCAGCACCACTTTGGATATTACGCTGCGTCTCCGAGATGGCTACACCTTC. It is translated as CASTTLDITLRLRDGYTF.

As for this clonotype: One end of the junction varies from germline; a read error may be responsible. The chain carries TRBV6-1 and TRBJ1-6; D not resolved. Germline assignment: CDR1 MNHNS and CDR2 SASEGT. This CDR3 region has 14 residues. The CDR3, as DNA: TGCGCCAGCAGGCTCGGACCTTATCAATCACCCCTCCAATTT. Translating it yields CASRLGPYQSPLQF.

This clonotype was counted a few times. This chain uses TRBV28 with TRBJ1-1; 7 bases line up with TRBD1. This CDR3 has 15 amino acids. CDR1 is MDHEN, CDR2 SYDVKM, per germline. J lost 8 bases, V lost 4 bases, and 13 bases had no gene match. DNA for the CDR3: TGTGCCAGCAGTTACCCCCAGGGGGGCGCGGGGGAAGCTTTCTTT. It translates to CASSYPQGGAGEAFF.

This clonotype was seen a few times. CDR3 sequence: CASSSRDKALGQYF. CDR3 DNA sequence: TGTGCCAGCAGTTCTCGGGACAAGGCCTTAGGGCAGTACTTC. V and J are TRBV28 and TRBJ2-7; the D gene is possibly TRBD1 (6 bases). Germline V lookup: CDR1 MDHEN, CDR2 SYDVKM. This CDR3 region has 14 residues. V was trimmed by 4 bases and J by 9 bases, leaving 19 bases between them.